One sample yielded the 4 T cell receptor beta chains listed below, sequenced in a study of CD8 T cells in ankylosing spondylitis. TCRdb re-called the 5' RACE reads with MiXCR, one entry per CDR3 protein. The sample yields about 340,000 distinct CDR3 sequences, roughly 20% seen once. The source material was blood, either unsorted or a sorted T cell fraction (not recorded which). The source is a male donor with ankylosing spondylitis or in good health (not recorded which).

The chain has TRBV14 and TRBJ2-7; 8 nucleotides match TRBD1. The CDR3 consists of 15 residues. V lost 5 bases to trimming and J lost 3 bases; unmatched junction nucleotides: 9. Germline lookup yields CDR1 SGHDN and CDR2 FVKESK. The CDR3 loop reads CASSSNRDRFYEQYF. The CDR3 nucleotides are TGTGCCAGCAGCTCAAACCGGGACAGGTTCTACGAGCAGTACTTC.

The chain carries TRBV28 and TRBJ2-2, with unresolved D. The V gene's germline CDR1 is MDHEN and CDR2 SYDVKM. V gave up 1 base and J gave up 6 bases, with 12 bases separating them. The CDR3 runs to 15 residues. The CDR3 DNA reads TGTGCCAGCAGTTTATATGGACCCCCCGCCGGGGAGCTGTTTTTT. Translating it yields CASSLYGPPAGELFF. Full variable domain (rest looked up from reference TRBV28 and TRBJ2-2): DVKVTQSSRYLVKRTGEKVFLECVQDMDHENMFWYRQDPGLGLRLIYFSYDVKMKEKGDIPEGYSVSREKKERFSLILESASTNQTSMYLCASSLYGPPAGELFFGEGSRLTVL.

Here the CDR3 reads CASSRPGETGTDTQYF. The CDR3 DNA reads TGTGCCAGCAGCCGCCCGGGGGAAACTGGCACAGATACGCAGTATTTT. The chain joins TRBV12-3 or TRBV12-4 to TRBJ2-3; possibly TRBD2 for D (6 bases). The CDR3 extends over 16 amino acids. V dropped 6 bases and J dropped 1 base, with 17 bases sitting between them.

This clonotype was counted only a few times. This chain joins TRBV4-1 and TRBJ2-7; no reliable D call. CDR3 length: 14 amino acids. Deletions cut 0 bases from V and 1 base from J, with 7 bases between. Germline CDR1 reads MGHRA; CDR2 reads YSYEKL. The CDR3 nucleotides are TGCGCCAGCAGCCAAGAAGCCCGGTCCTACGAGCAGTACTTC. Translation: CASSQEARSYEQYF.